This T cell receptor beta chain came from a study of blood T cell repertoires in COVID-19. TCRdb keeps only in-frame clones here, not all; method: immunoSEQ multiplex PCR. The sample carries around 120,000 clones, around 76% recorded once. Germline lookup yields CDR1 SGHRS and CDR2 YFSETQ. V lost 2 bases and J lost 1, with 12 bases in between. CDR3 size: 16 residues. The V gene is TRBV5-1, the J gene TRBJ2-2; a weak D match, TRBD1 (6 bases). The receptor was isolated from a man in his sixties or seventies with acute or convalescent COVID-19. The sample was peripheral blood. The CDR3 here is CASSLIGTMNTGELFF. In DNA form, the CDR3 reads TGCGCCAGCAGCTTAATTGGGACAATGAACACCGGGGAGCTGTTTTTT.